This T cell receptor beta chain was documented in a study of blood T cell repertoires in COVID-19. About the research overall: Donors in the United States, Italy and Spain gave samples during acute or convalescent COVID-19.

The CDR3 has 14 amino acids. Germline V lookup: CDR1 MNHEY, CDR2 SVGAGI. The ends were cut back, 6 bases at V and 0 bases at J, with 8 bases in the middle. Study members were between about 18 and 95 years old and lived in 24 US regions. Which cohort a participant joined came from the clinical history participants gave. Per the study methods: How many nucleated cells were present was estimated from reference gene primer amplification. TCRdb keeps only in-frame clones here, not all; method: immunoSEQ multiplex PCR. V and J calls plus clone size are reproduced from that table; the DNA served to infer D and trimming. The table shows some 190,000 clones, with 80% occurring only once.

Sequencing used PBMCs or T cells enriched from blood (not recorded which). The V and J genes are TRBV6-5 and TRBJ1-4; unclear D gene. The sequence was obtained from a man in his fifties or sixties who had been exposed to COVID-19. The CDR3 DNA reads TGTGCCAGCAGCTACACTACAACTAATGAAAAACTGTTTTTT. This encodes CASSYTTTNEKLFF.